The 29 T cell receptor beta chains given below trace back to one sample, sequenced in a study of CD8 T cells in Susac syndrome. Random-hexamer reverse transcription was applied to roughly 0.45 to 1 ug RNA. TCRdb passed the immunoSEQ multiplex PCR reads through MiXCR, listing each CDR3 protein once. The sample lists about 400,000 distinct CDR3 sequences; 85% were seen once. Source material: CD8+ T cells from PBMCs. The origin of the receptors is a human donor with multiple sclerosis.

V usage is TRBV12-3 or TRBV12-4 and J usage is TRBJ2-3; no clear D gene. Trimming stripped 1 base from V and 1 base from J, with 9 bases between. The CDR3 length is 15 residues. For the CDR3, the DNA is TGTGCCAGCAGTTTAGGGGCGGAACGCACAGATACGCAGTATTTT. Amino acids: CASSLGAERTDTQYF.

The V and J genes are TRBV12-3 or TRBV12-4 and TRBJ1-1; 9 positions match TRBD1. The CDR3 has 15 residues. The V and J ends lost 4 bases and 7 bases, in that order; junction bases with no gene match: 10. CDR3 sequence: CASSSLGTGNIEAFF. The DNA of the CDR3 is TGTGCCAGCAGTTCGCTCGGGACAGGGAATATTGAAGCTTTCTTT.

The V and J genes are TRBV11-2 and TRBJ1-4; D perhaps matches TRBD1 (5 bases). This CDR3 comprises 15 residues. Germline values: CDR1 SGHAT, CDR2 FQNNGV. The V gene lost 6 bases and the J gene lost 3 bases, with 14 bases spanning the gap. In DNA, the CDR3 is TGTGCCAGCAGAAACCAGGGCTCTTCTAATGAAAAACTGTTTTTT. This translates into CASRNQGSSNEKLFF.

This clonotype showed up just a few times. The rearrangement uses TRBV7-9 and TRBJ2-4; D is possibly TRBD1 (6 bases). V lost 0 bases, J lost 1 base, and 7 bases lay in between. Germline CDR1 SEHNR, CDR2 FQNEAQ (reference sequence). CDR3 length equals 15 residues. As DNA, the CDR3 is TGTGCCAGCAGCTTAGCGCAGGGGGCCAAAAACATTCAGTACTTC. The encoded protein is CASSLAQGAKNIQYF.

The rearrangement links TRBV5-5 to TRBJ2-7; the match to TRBD1 covers 7 bases. CDR3 length: 14 residues. Losses at the gene ends were 4 bases for V and 4 bases for J; bases not matched to a gene: 8. Germline V gene data show CDR1 as SGHKS and CDR2 as YYEKEE (reference sequence). CDR3 sequence: CASSRGQSTYEQYF. The CDR3 region has the DNA TGTGCCAGCAGCCGGGGACAGAGTACTTACGAGCAGTACTTC.

The chain joins TRBV15 to TRBJ2-2; TRBD1 matches 7 bases. V was pared by 1 base and J by 7 bases, with 3 bases of the junction left unmatched. Germline CDR1 is LNHNV and CDR2 is YYDKDF (reference sequence). This CDR3 is 14 amino acids long. CDR3 DNA sequence: TGTGCCACCAGCAGAGTAGGGGGCGGCGGGGAGCTGTTTTTT. Its translation is CATSRVGGGGELFF.

This clonotype was counted a few times. V is TRBV27 and J is TRBJ2-1; 9 nucleotides agree with TRBD2. V dropped 5 bases and J dropped 8; count of bases not matched to a gene: 10. CDR3 length: 15 amino acids. CDR1 is MNHEY, CDR2 SMNVEV, per germline (reference sequence). The CDR3 DNA follows: TGTGCCAGCAGTACCCCCGGGACTAGCCATCATGAGCAGTTCTTC. Its translation: CASSTPGTSHHEQFF.

The chain couples TRBV7-9 to TRBJ2-2; TRBD1 or TRBD2 may be the D gene (5 bases each). With 5 bases removed from V and 0 bases from J, the gap between germline ends came to 13 bases. The CDR3 has 16 amino acids. Germline V gene lookup returns CDR1 SEHNR and CDR2 FQNEAQ (reference sequence). The CDR3 DNA sequence: TGTGCCAGCAGCCCCCCGGGGCCGTCGAACACCGGGGAGCTGTTTTTT. Translated: CASSPPGPSNTGELFF.

Only one count was recorded for this clonotype. CDR3 DNA sequence: TGTGCCAGCAGCTTGGCGGCAGAACCCCTTGAGCAGTTCTTC. This encodes CASSLAAEPLEQFF. This chain uses TRBV5-6 with TRBJ2-1; D remains unclear. Per germline, CDR1 SGHDT and CDR2 YYEEEE. The CDR3 runs 14 residues. V shed 0 bases and J shed 9 bases, with 13 bases lying between them.

This rearrangement joins TRBV11-2 to TRBJ2-7; no firm D call. Looked up from germline, CDR1 is SGHAT and CDR2 is FQNNGV. This CDR3 has 13 residues. V dropped 0 bases and J dropped 6 bases, with 9 bases sitting between them. Here the CDR3 reads CASSLDRRAEQYF. DNA of the CDR3: TGTGCCAGCAGCTTAGATCGGAGAGCCGAGCAGTACTTC. The full variable domain, its missing parts supplied by reference TRBV11-2 and TRBJ2-7, is EAGVAQSPRYKIIEKRQSVAFWCNPISGHATLYWYQQILGQGPKLLIQFQNNGVVDDSQLPKDRFSAERLKGVDSTLKIQPAKLEDSAVYLCASSLDRRAEQYFGPGTRLTVT.

This CDR3 reads CAGGDGRLFF. CDR3 nucleotides: TGTGCCGGGGGAGACGGAAGACTGTTTTTT. The chain joins TRBV2 to TRBJ1-4; tentative D call: TRBD1 (5 bases). CDR1 is SNHLY and CDR2 is FYNNEI in the germline V gene. V was pared by 11 bases and J by 13 bases, with 14 bases between. The CDR3 has 10 amino acids.

The rearrangement uses TRBV30 and TRBJ2-7; 7 bases are a match to TRBD1. Unmatched junction bases numbered 11, after V lost 8 bases and J lost 4 bases. The germline gives CDR1 GTSNPN, CDR2 SVGIG (reference sequence). The CDR3 runs 13 residues. In nucleotides, the CDR3 is TGTGCCGGGATCGGGACAGAAAAATACGAGCAGTACTTC. It codes for CAGIGTEKYEQYF.

This clonotype was picked up one time. The chain joins TRBV12-3 or TRBV12-4 to TRBJ1-5; possibly TRBD1 for D (6 bases). The V end lost 3 bases, the J end lost 4 bases, and 19 bases lay between the germline ends. The CDR3 is 17 amino acids. DNA for the CDR3: TGTGCCAGCAGTTTTGGGATCGGGACACTTGATAATCAGCCCCAGCATTTT. Translating gives CASSFGIGTLDNQPQHF.

The J gene is TRBJ2-7, the V gene TRBV10-3; D tentatively reads TRBD1 or TRBD2 (5 bases each). This CDR3 contains 14 residues. CDR1 and CDR2 from the germline V gene are ENHRY and SYGVKD. The V gene lost 2 bases and the J gene lost 3 bases, with 11 bases spanning the gap. The CDR3 nucleotides read TGTGCCATCAGTGAGGGGGGTTTTGGCTACGAGCAGTACTTC. As protein: CAISEGGFGYEQYF.

In this sample, this clonotype turned up a few times. This rearrangement joins TRBV5-4 to TRBJ1-5; D is unresolved. This CDR3 region has 14 residues. V dropped 0 bases and J dropped 2 bases, with 6 bases sitting between them. In germline, CDR1 is SGHNT, CDR2 YYREEE (reference sequence). The CDR3, as DNA: TGTGCCAGCAGCTTGGACAGTCGCAATCAGCCCCAGCATTTT. Translation: CASSLDSRNQPQHF.

This chain joins TRBV6-1 and TRBJ2-1, with 8 bases matching TRBD2. The CDR3 spans 15 residues. V trimming: 7 bases; J trimming: 1 base; junction bases outside the gene matches: 6. Germline values: CDR1 MNHNS, CDR2 SASEGT. CDR3 sequence (DNA): TGTGCCAGCAAAGCGGGAGAAGAGTCCTACAATGAGCAGTTCTTC. Translation: CASKAGEESYNEQFF.

The chain has TRBV19 and TRBJ1-4; D unresolved. From germline, CDR1 is LNHDA and CDR2 SQIVND (reference sequence). This CDR3 region has 15 residues. V gave up 4 bases and J gave up 0 bases, with 9 bases separating them. The CDR3 spells CASSTDPATNEKLFF. DNA for the CDR3: TGTGCCAGTAGTACAGATCCCGCAACTAATGAAAAACTGTTTTTT.

The count of this clonotype is one. The chain couples TRBV27 to TRBJ2-2; D unresolved. The CDR3 has 12 amino acids. CDR1 and CDR2 (germline): MNHEY, SMNVEV (reference sequence). Trimming shortened V by 4 bases and J by 11 bases, and 11 bases separated the two germline ends. The DNA for the CDR3 is TGTGCCAGCAGTTCGTCCTCCCCAGAGCTGTTTTTT. It translates to CASSSSSPELFF.

The chain has TRBV13 and TRBJ2-2; possibly TRBD1 for D (6 bases). Germline V gives CDR1 PRHDT, CDR2 FYEKMQ (reference sequence). The V end lost 2 bases, the J end lost 5 bases, and 12 bases lay between the germline ends. This CDR3 has 15 residues. This chain's CDR3 is CASSLLSQGTGELFF. CDR3 bases: TGTGCCAGCAGCTTATTAAGCCAGGGGACCGGGGAGCTGTTTTTT. Full variable domain (outside the CDR3, taken from reference TRBV13 and TRBJ2-2): AAGVIQSPRHLIKEKRETATLKCYPIPRHDTVYWYQQGPGQDPQFLISFYEKMQSDKGSIPDRFSAQQFSDYHSELNMSSLELGDSALYFCASSLLSQGTGELFFGEGSRLTVL.

The rearrangement uses TRBV6-2 or TRBV6-3 and TRBJ2-5; D is possibly TRBD1 or TRBD2 (5 bases each). The CDR3 has 15 residues. Deletions cut 5 bases from V and 5 bases from J, with 18 bases between. Germline V gives CDR1 MNHEY, CDR2 SVGEGT. The chain's CDR3 is CASSIDPNGAETQYF. The CDR3 nucleotides are TGTGCCAGCAGTATAGACCCGAACGGGGCCGAGACCCAGTACTTC.

J is TRBJ2-7 and V is TRBV30; the D call may be TRBD1 or TRBD2 (5 bases each). Between the trimmed V and J ends, which lost 5 bases and 4 bases, there was a span of 12 bases. The CDR3 length is 12 residues. From germline, CDR1 is GTSNPN and CDR2 SVGIG (reference sequence). In nucleotides, the CDR3 is TGTGCCTGGGCCATGGGGGAATACGAGCAGTACTTC. Translated: CAWAMGEYEQYF.

The CDR3 is CASSLQGAGEAFF. CDR3 nucleotide sequence: TGCGCCAGCAGCCTTCAGGGGGCCGGGGAAGCTTTCTTT. The V gene is TRBV4-1, the J gene TRBJ1-1; 8 nucleotides align to TRBD1. CDR1 is MGHRA, CDR2 YSYEKL, per germline. The CDR3 covers 13 residues. J lost 8 bases, V lost 4 bases, and 6 bases had no gene match.

The chain is built from TRBV30 and TRBJ2-3; 9 nucleotides align to TRBD2. Trimming at V came to 2 bases and at J to 4 bases, leaving 7 bases not matched to a gene. The CDR3 loop spans 15 amino acids. Germline lookup yields CDR1 GTSNPN and CDR2 SVGIG (reference sequence). CDR3 residues: CAWSSKRGDSDTQYF. CDR3 nucleotide sequence: TGTGCCTGGAGTTCCAAGCGGGGGGATTCAGATACGCAGTATTTT. The variable domain in full, completed from reference TRBV30 and TRBJ2-3, reads SQTIHQWPATLVQPVGSPLSLECTVEGTSNPNLYWYRQAAGRGLQLLFYSVGIGQISSEVPQNLSASRPQDRQFILSSKKLLLSDSGFYLCAWSSKRGDSDTQYFGPGTRLTVL.

This clonotype was recorded only once. The V and J genes are TRBV7-9 and TRBJ1-3; no definite D call. There are 15 residues in the CDR3. Germline CDR1 and CDR2: SEHNR and FQNEAQ (reference sequence). Trimming took off 0 bases at V and 2 bases at J, with 8 bases between the two ends. CDR3 loop: CASSLAREAGNTIYF. The DNA of the CDR3 is TGTGCCAGCAGCTTAGCGAGGGAGGCTGGAAACACCATATATTTT.

The CDR3 is CASSPVDRAYNEQFF. The CDR3 coding sequence is TGTGCCAGCAGCCCCGTCGATAGGGCCTACAATGAGCAGTTCTTC. This chain links TRBV7-2 with TRBJ2-1, with D unclear. V was clipped by 5 bases and J by 2 bases, with 13 bases between them. Germline lookup yields CDR1 SGHTA and CDR2 FQGNSA. The CDR3 length is 15 residues.

This sequence joins TRBV18 and TRBJ2-7; 10 bases are a match to TRBD2. CDR1 and CDR2 from the germline V gene are KGHSH and LQKENI. Unmatched junction bases numbered 6, after V lost 3 bases and J lost 7 bases. CDR3 length: 14 residues. CDR3 sequence: CASSPPAGGEEQYF. The CDR3 DNA sequence: TGTGCCAGCTCACCTCCAGCGGGAGGGGAGGAGCAGTACTTC.

The J gene is TRBJ1-3, the V gene TRBV11-2; maybe TRBD1 (5 bases). CDR3 size: 18 residues. CDR1 is SGHAT and CDR2 is FQNNGV in the germline V gene. V lost 1 base, J lost 0 bases, and 16 bases lay in between. The CDR3 sequence: CASSLVIQAGSSGNTIYF. The CDR3 DNA sequence: TGTGCCAGCAGCTTAGTTATACAAGCAGGGAGCTCTGGAAACACCATATATTTT.

The chain links TRBV2 to TRBJ1-1; D is undetermined. The CDR3 totals 14 residues. Between the trimmed V and J ends, which lost 4 bases and 4 bases, there was a span of 13 bases. Germline CDR1 is SNHLY and CDR2 is FYNNEI. This CDR3 is CASSGYGEGTEAFF. The CDR3 nucleotides read TGTGCCAGCAGTGGGTATGGGGAGGGCACTGAAGCTTTCTTT.

The genes are TRBV6-1 and TRBJ2-7, with TRBD1 matching over 8 bases. Germline V CDR1 and CDR2: MNHNS, SASEGT. The CDR3 sequence is 14 residues long. With V trimmed by 10 bases and J by 2 bases, 10 bases remained unmatched. CDR3 nucleotide sequence: TGTGCCACCAACTACCGGGACAGGCCCTACGAGCAGTACTTC. Its protein is CATNYRDRPYEQYF.